These T cell receptor beta chains were read from a single sample in a study of PD-L1 blockade in urothelial cancer. Assay used: immunoSEQ multiplex PCR; TCRdb lists only in-frame clones, some missing. The table lists 90,000 or so clones, 85% to 90% of them singletons, with approximately 1.5% in the top ten. The sample here was PBMCs, taken around atezolizumab (anti-PD-L1) treatment. The receptors come from a man aged 55 to 70 with urothelial cancer. Each CDR3 is given with its conserved first and last residue. Fields, in order: V gene, D gene, J gene, CDR3 protein, CDR3 DNA. A D gene is named only where the DNA matches it firmly.

V gene: TRBV19
D gene: NA
J gene: TRBJ1-2
CDR3 protein: CASSIDRRGWNGYTF
CDR3 DNA: TGTGCCAGTAGTATAGATCGCAGGGGATGGAATGGCTACACCTTC

V gene: TRBV7-8
D gene: TRBD1
J gene: TRBJ2-7
CDR3 protein: CASSLVGGSYEQYF
CDR3 DNA: TGTGCCAGCAGCTTAGTAGGGGGCAGTTACGAGCAGTACTTC

V gene: TRBV9
D gene: TRBD2
J gene: TRBJ2-3
CDR3 protein: CASSGTSGALHSDTQYF
CDR3 DNA: TGTGCCAGCAGCGGAACTAGCGGGGCGCTTCATTCAGATACGCAGTATTTT

V gene: TRBV5-1
D gene: TRBD2
J gene: TRBJ2-5
CDR3 protein: CASSLVGGQETQYF
CDR3 DNA: TGCGCCAGCAGCTTAGTGGGGGGGCAAGAGACCCAGTACTTC

V gene: TRBV5-1
D gene: NA
J gene: TRBJ1-4
CDR3 protein: CASSLEASAKLFF
CDR3 DNA: TGCGCCAGCAGCTTGGAAGCGTCGGCAAAACTGTTTTTT

V gene: TRBV9
D gene: TRBD2
J gene: TRBJ2-4
CDR3 protein: CASSVGLAGGGDIQYF
CDR3 DNA: TGTGCCAGCAGCGTGGGACTAGCGGGGGGCGGCGACATTCAGTACTTC

V gene: TRBV4-2
D gene: NA
J gene: TRBJ2-3
CDR3 protein: CASSQGGVTDTQYF
CDR3 DNA: TGTGCCAGCAGCCAAGGGGGGGTCACAGATACGCAGTATTTT

V gene: TRBV19
D gene: NA
J gene: TRBJ1-1
CDR3 protein: CASSREPLNTEAFF
CDR3 DNA: TGTGCCAGTAGTAGGGAGCCTCTGAACACTGAAGCTTTCTTT

V gene: TRBV19
D gene: NA
J gene: TRBJ1-5
CDR3 protein: CASRLGGTLDQPQHF
CDR3 DNA: TGTGCCAGTCGATTAGGGGGAACATTGGATCAGCCCCAGCATTTT

V gene: TRBV28
D gene: NA
J gene: TRBJ2-7
CDR3 protein: CASSLPRYEQYF
CDR3 DNA: TGTGCCAGCAGTCTCCCCAGATACGAGCAGTACTTC

V gene: TRBV11-2
D gene: TRBD2
J gene: TRBJ2-3
CDR3 protein: CASSKRTSGDTDTQYF
CDR3 DNA: TGTGCCAGCAGCAAAAGGACTAGCGGGGACACAGATACGCAGTATTTT

V gene: TRBV7-3
D gene: TRBD2
J gene: TRBJ2-7
CDR3 protein: CASSLGLAGGYEQYF
CDR3 DNA: TGTGCCAGCAGCTTGGGACTAGCGGGGGGGTACGAGCAGTACTTC

V gene: TRBV4-1
D gene: TRBD2
J gene: TRBJ2-7
CDR3 protein: CASSQDPGGIRLLGSYEQYF
CDR3 DNA: TGCGCCAGCAGCCAAGACCCGGGGGGAATTCGACTCCTGGGTTCCTACGAGCAGTACTTC

V gene: TRBV14
D gene: NA
J gene: TRBJ2-7
CDR3 protein: CASSQVEEFGSPYEQYF
CDR3 DNA: TGTGCCAGCAGCCAAGTAGAGGAATTCGGCAGTCCCTACGAGCAGTACTTC

V gene: TRBV13
D gene: TRBD2
J gene: TRBJ2-2
CDR3 protein: CASSLGSPSGSTGELFF
CDR3 DNA: TGTGCCAGCAGCTTAGGGAGCCCTAGCGGGTCCACCGGGGAGCTGTTTTTT

V gene: TRBV7-9
D gene: NA
J gene: TRBJ2-3
CDR3 protein: CASSRLEGGGTDTQYF
CDR3 DNA: TGTGCCAGCAGCCGCCTGGAGGGGGGGGGCACAGATACGCAGTATTTT

V gene: TRBV7-8
D gene: TRBD1
J gene: TRBJ2-1
CDR3 protein: CASIDRVSSYNEQFF
CDR3 DNA: TGTGCCAGCATCGACAGGGTTAGCTCCTACAATGAGCAGTTCTTC

V gene: TRBV19
D gene: TRBD1
J gene: TRBJ1-2
CDR3 protein: CASSFGTADGYTF
CDR3 DNA: TGTGCCAGTAGTTTCGGGACAGCGGATGGCTACACCTTC

V gene: TRBV18
D gene: NA
J gene: TRBJ1-4
CDR3 protein: CASSPVSGGLANEKLFF
CDR3 DNA: TGTGCCAGCTCACCGGTGTCCGGGGGGCTGGCTAATGAAAAACTGTTTTTT

V gene: TRBV7-3
D gene: TRBD2
J gene: TRBJ2-2
CDR3 protein: CASSPRLAGNTGELFF
CDR3 DNA: TGTGCCAGCAGCCCTAGACTAGCGGGGAACACCGGGGAGCTGTTTTTT

V gene: TRBV4-3
D gene: TRBD2
J gene: TRBJ2-1
CDR3 protein: CASSQIGASGGAKFF
CDR3 DNA: TGCGCCAGCAGCCAGATAGGGGCTAGCGGGGGGGCCAAGTTCTTC

V gene: TRBV9
D gene: TRBD1
J gene: TRBJ1-2
CDR3 protein: CASSGQLQGAEGYTF
CDR3 DNA: TGTGCCAGCAGCGGACAATTACAGGGGGCTGAGGGCTACACCTTC